Shown below are 15 T cell receptor beta chains from a single sample sequenced in a study of blood T cell repertoires in COVID-19. Profiling relied on immunoSEQ multiplex PCR, and the TCRdb table lists in-frame clones only, not all of them. The sample has under 300,000 clones; less than 90% are singletons. Sequencing was done on a sample of peripheral blood. These receptors were taken from a man aged 60-69 years with acute or convalescent COVID-19.

The rearrangement uses TRBV2 and TRBJ2-7; 7 positions agree with TRBD1. With 8 bases clipped from V and 0 bases from J, the junction kept 7 bases outside the gene matches. The CDR3 is made up of 14 amino acids. Germline CDR1 SNHLY, CDR2 FYNNEI. The CDR3 DNA follows: TGTGCCAGCGAGGGACAGCCAATCTCCTACGAGCAGTACTTC. Its protein product is CASEGQPISYEQYF.

This rearrangement joins TRBV19 to TRBJ1-1; TRBD1 agrees at 8 bases. CDR1 LNHDA and CDR2 SQIVND come from the germline V gene (reference sequence). The junction had 9 bases not matched to a gene; V was cut back by 2 bases and J by 4 bases. This CDR3 has 16 amino acids. As DNA, the CDR3 is TGTGCCAGTAGTATACATACAGGGGGGAGCGGCACTGAAGCTTTCTTT. This codes for CASSIHTGGSGTEAFF.

The table lists this clone with a count of one. This chain links TRBV6-1 with TRBJ2-4, with 7 nucleotides matching TRBD2. This CDR3 contains 13 residues. V lost 2 bases and J lost 11; bases outside the gene matches: 6. Germline CDR1 and CDR2: MNHNS and SASEGT. The CDR3 reads CASSESWGRVQYF. In DNA, the CDR3 is TGTGCCAGCAGTGAATCGTGGGGGAGGGTTCAGTACTTC.

The chain couples TRBV15 to TRBJ2-7, with 9 nucleotides matching TRBD1. The CDR3 loop spans 14 amino acids. CDR1 and CDR2 from the germline V gene are LNHNV and YYDKDF (reference sequence). Losses at the gene ends were 3 bases for V and 2 bases for J; bases not matched to a gene: 2. In nucleotides, the CDR3 is TGTGCCACCAGCAGGGGGACAGGGCCCTACGAGCAGTACTTC. Residues: CATSRGTGPYEQYF.

The chain links TRBV19 to TRBJ2-6; 9 nucleotides agree with TRBD1. This CDR3 has 19 residues. With 0 bases clipped from V and 4 bases from J, the junction kept 10 bases outside the gene matches. From germline, CDR1 is LNHDA and CDR2 SQIVND (reference sequence). The CDR3: CASSIEGTGWSPGANVLTF. The CDR3 DNA follows: TGTGCCAGTAGTATAGAGGGGACAGGGTGGAGCCCGGGGGCCAACGTCCTGACTTTC.

V is TRBV7-8 and J is TRBJ2-3; tentative D call: TRBD2 (6 bases). Trimming took 1 base from V and 3 from J, leaving 14 bases between them. Germline assignment: CDR1 SGHVS and CDR2 FQNEAQ. The CDR3 spans 16 residues. The CDR3 nucleotides are TGTGCCAGCAGCTTAGTCTCCGGGGGAGTAACAGATACGCAGTATTTT. The encoded protein is CASSLVSGGVTDTQYF.

Only one count was recorded for this clone. This sample also contains other DNA sequences that code for the same CDR3. The CDR3 protein is CAWSEDRGGTGELFF. The DNA of the CDR3 is TGTGCCTGGAGTGAGGACAGGGGTGGGACCGGGGAGCTGTTTTTT. The rearrangement links TRBV30 to TRBJ2-2, with 9 positions matching TRBD1. V was clipped by 1 base and J by 5 bases; unmatched bases: 5. CDR1 GTSNPN and CDR2 SVGIG come from the germline V gene (reference sequence). This CDR3 contains 15 residues. The whole variable domain, filled in from reference TRBV30 and TRBJ2-2, reads SQTIHQWPATLVQPVGSPLSLECTVEGTSNPNLYWYRQAAGRGLQLLFYSVGIGQISSEVPQNLSASRPQDRQFILSSKKLLLSDSGFYLCAWSEDRGGTGELFFGEGSRLTVL.

This chain connects TRBV7-3 to TRBJ2-2; TRBD1 is a possible D gene (5 bases). Trimming left V 5 bases short and J 6 bases short, with 10 bases between. The germline V gene encodes CDR1 SGHTA and CDR2 FQGTGA. The CDR3 runs to 13 residues. CDR3: CASSPLGAGELFF. CDR3 sequence (DNA): TGTGCCAGCAGCCCCCTAGGGGCCGGGGAGCTGTTTTTT. The whole variable domain, remainder taken from reference TRBV7-3 and TRBJ2-2, is GAGVSQTPSNKVTEKGKYVELRCDPISGHTALYWYRQSLGQGPEFLIYFQGTGAADDSGLPNDRFFAVRPEGSVSTLKIQRTERGDSAVYLCASSPLGAGELFFGEGSRLTVL.

V gene TRBV4-3 combines with J gene TRBJ1-2, with TRBD1 matching over 10 bases. This CDR3 has 14 residues. The trim removed 4 bases at V and 7 bases at J, leaving 6 bases unmatched. Germline V gene data show CDR1 as LGHNA and CDR2 as YSLEER. DNA for the CDR3: TGCGCCAGCAGCCGGAGGACAGGGGGACCTGGCTACACCTTC. Amino acids: CASSRRTGGPGYTF.

V and J are TRBV28 and TRBJ1-2; possibly TRBD1 for D (6 bases). Germline V lookup: CDR1 MDHEN, CDR2 SYDVKM. Trimming removed 10 bases from V and 1 base from J, with 16 bases in between. The CDR3 length is 14 residues. The CDR3: CATSPQGYNYGYTF. CDR3 nucleotide sequence: TGTGCCACCAGCCCACAGGGTTATAACTATGGCTACACCTTC.

The J gene is TRBJ2-5, the V gene TRBV27, with TRBD1 matching over 8 bases. V lost 10 bases, J lost 4 bases, and 11 bases stayed unmatched. The CDR3 totals 14 residues. From germline, CDR1 is MNHEY and CDR2 SMNVEV (reference sequence). DNA of the CDR3: TGTGCCACTCGGACAGGGAGGTCTTCAGAGACCCAGTACTTC. Its translation is CATRTGRSSETQYF.

This chain joins TRBV18 and TRBJ2-1, with D maybe TRBD2 (6 bases). Germline CDR1 and CDR2: KGHSH and LQKENI. The germline V and J ends were trimmed by 6 bases and 9 bases, with 21 bases remaining between them. The CDR3 totals 15 residues. CDR3 region: CASSPLARGEAEQFF. CDR3 sequence (DNA): TGTGCCAGCTCTCCTCTAGCGAGGGGAGAGGCTGAGCAGTTCTTC.

This sequence joins TRBV5-6 and TRBJ2-1; D unresolved. The CDR3 spans 11 residues. CDR1 is SGHDT and CDR2 is YYEEEE in the germline V gene. Trimming cost V 4 bases and J 7 bases, with 6 bases left between them. CDR3 bases: TGTGCCAGCAGCCGGTGGAATGAGCAGTTCTTC. Translating gives CASSRWNEQFF.

The chain combines TRBV12-5 with TRBJ1-2; TRBD1 is a possible D gene (5 bases). Per the germline V gene, CDR1 is LGHNT and CDR2 is FRNRAP. V was trimmed by 0 bases and J by 8 bases, leaving 10 bases between them. The CDR3 extends over 13 amino acids. CDR3 DNA sequence: TGTGCTAGTGGTTTGGTACGACCAGGGGGCTACACCTTC. It codes for CASGLVRPGGYTF.

The chain employs TRBV12-3 or TRBV12-4 and TRBJ2-3; D is perhaps TRBD2 (6 bases). The CDR3 is made up of 12 amino acids. V lost 5 bases, J lost 6 bases, and 9 bases lay in between. The CDR3 coding sequence is TGTGCCAGCAGTCACCGGGGGGATACGCAGTATTTT. This gives the protein CASSHRGDTQYF.